This T cell receptor beta chain was retrieved from a study of tumor and adjacent non-tumor tissue in lung cancer (dated by TCRdb to 2016 to 2019). About the study as a whole: By cancer type, the cohort comprised some twelve adenocarcinoma patients, a couple of squamous cell carcinoma patients and 1 small cell lung cancer patient. Among the approximately 15 patients, ages ranged from about 30 to 85 years, approximately ten were men and 5 were women, and disease was TNM stage I to III. In total, sequencing yielded some 130 million productive TCRbeta reads, which works out to an average of around 4.2 million reads per sample. Using bulk TCRbeta repertoires from approximately 15 lung cancer patients, the study set lung tumor tissue side by side with matched distant non-tumor lung tissue. For each patient, one tumor sample and one normal lung sample were taken, giving thirty paired specimens that underwent TCRbeta CDR3 sequencing. Study-wide findings and limitations: TCR diversity (inverse Simpson) was significantly higher in tumor than in normal lung tissue (approximately 440 vs 150, P = 0.0075, Mann-Whitney U test). With only approximately 16 patients in the cohort, the authors noted that larger samples and more detailed clinical data are needed. Because peripheral blood was not sequenced, blood TCRbeta repertoires in the lung cancer patients of the study were not examined. Neither the sequencing platform nor unique molecular identifiers are named or mentioned anywhere in the methods. In normal lung, the top 100 clones accounted for a significantly larger cumulative share of the repertoire than in tumor tissue. Significantly higher TCR diversity was found in younger patients, and higher tumor TCR diversity was associated with shorter overall and disease-free survival.

Bulk unsorted tissue served as the source for RNA extraction, and RNA quality was assessed using a NanoDrop ND-1000 and an Agilent 2100. Donors were newly diagnosed lung cancer patients admitted for thoracic surgery in China between August and November 2014, without prior chemotherapy. The study excluded patients who had received radiotherapy or chemotherapy before or who had another cancer at the same time. Pieces of surgical tissue measuring about 1-2.1 cm3 were kept in RNAlater solution and stored at -80 degrees C until use. The library was produced with multiplex PCR. Sequenced using an Illumina HiSeq 2500. Following protocols modified from ARM-PCR, the researchers constructed TCRbeta libraries through three rounds of nested PCR with primers (Table S4). Before sequencing, PCR products of 200-500 bp were excised from the gel and purified with the QIAquick gel extraction kit. The authors' analysis ran thus. Trimmomatic was used to clean the reads, FLASH was used to merge the reads into complete CDR3 sequences, and MiTCR was used to assign the reads to V(D)J germline segments. Clonal diversity was computed as the inverse Simpson's index with VDJtools. In-frame sequences without a premature stop codon were defined as productive reads. Using fastp at Q25 and MiXCR, TCRdb reprocessed the public reads and kept productive beta chains. CDR3 protein sequences are deduplicated, and each keeps its most common genes and DNA. In this record, the V and J calls reflect TCRdb's handling and not the investigators' own analysis. The sample yields about 66,000 distinct CDR3 sequences; roughly 73% were counted once. Of the sample, roughly 28% falls within the top ten clones.

This clonotype came up a few times. Its specific antigen is unknown. The record has no base qualities; no much larger clone is one base away. The TCR was taken from a man aged 55-75 years with non-small cell lung cancer. Material: lung tumor tissue.

CDR3 protein: CASRQGFSTGELFF. The DNA sequence is as follows: TGTGCCAGCAGGCAGGGGTTCTCGACCGGGGAGCTGTTTTTT. This chain is built from TRBV28 and TRBJ2-2; TRBD1 could be the D gene, as 6 bases match. According to the germline V gene, CDR1 reads MDHEN and CDR2 reads SYDVKM. From the cysteine up to the phenylalanine, the CDR3 has a length of 14 residues. Only the CDR3 portion is preserved as DNA: 42 bases, with reading frame beginning at the first base. V sheds 6 bases and J sheds 5 bases, leaving 13 bases between their ends.